This T cell receptor beta chain was sequenced for a study of T cell responses to AZD1222 COVID-19 vaccine. This table comes from immunoSEQ multiplex PCR, and its TCRdb copy is limited to in-frame clones, with some not included. The sample shows around 110,000 clones, about 90% of them seen only once. The CDR3 is made up of 18 amino acids. V lost 4 bases to trimming and J lost 0 bases, with 19 bases between them. Looked up from germline, CDR1 is MNHNS and CDR2 is SASEGT. The clonotype was recovered from an adult who received the AZD1222 COVID-19 vaccine. The sample here was peripheral blood, taken 28 days after the second AZD1222 dose. J is TRBJ1-5 and V is TRBV6-1; D is unclear. This CDR3 is CASSVVHGNSYSNQPQHF. CDR3 bases: TGTGCCAGCAGTGTTGTTCACGGAAACTCTTATAGCAATCAGCCCCAGCATTTT.